Listed below are T cell receptor beta chains from one sample, sequenced in a study of T cell repertoires in cytomegalovirus infection. TCRdb re-analysed the reads in MiXCR, keeping a single row per CDR3 protein. The profile covers approximately 750,000 distinct CDR3 sequences, with approximately 40% appearing a single time and roughly 2.9% taken by the ten largest. The sequenced sample was PBMCs. These receptors were obtained from a human donor in good health (CMV status not recorded). Some clones in this sample may be carry-over from other donors' samples. Both conserved end residues are part of each CDR3. Each record gives: D gene, J gene, clone size, V gene, CDR3 DNA, CDR3 protein. D genes are given only for firm matches. Clone size is shown for a subset of rows, as once, few, many or a class of expanded clone.

D: .
J: TRBJ1-6
size: .
V: TRBV28
DNA: TGTGCCAGCAGTCTACCGACAGTTTCGAGGAATTCACCCCTCCACTTT
CDR3: CASSLPTVSRNSPLHF

D: .
J: TRBJ1-2
size: .
V: TRBV28
DNA: TGTGCCAGCAGTTTACTTTCAGTGGGGGACTATGGCTACACCTTC
CDR3: CASSLLSVGDYGYTF

D: TRBD2
J: TRBJ2-3
size: .
V: TRBV11-2
DNA: TGTGCCAGCAGCTTAGATCGACTAGCGGCCACAGATACGCAGTATTTT
CDR3: CASSLDRLAATDTQYF

D: .
J: TRBJ1-1
size: few
V: TRBV2
DNA: TGTGCCAGCAGTGCCGGGGGGCGGAACACTGAAGCTTTCTTT
CDR3: CASSAGGRNTEAFF

D: .
J: TRBJ2-1
size: once
V: TRBV28
DNA: TGTGTCAGCAGTACGCCGTATCTAAACAGGGGTGGAGGGGACAATGAGCAGTTCTTC
CDR3: CVSSTPYLNRGGGDNEQFF

D: .
J: TRBJ2-7
size: few
V: TRBV7-8
DNA: TGTGCCAGCAGCTCTAGCTTCTCCTACGAGCAGTACTTC
CDR3: CASSSSFSYEQYF

D: TRBD2
J: TRBJ2-1
size: .
V: TRBV7-2
DNA: TGTGCCAGCAGCTTAACGGGGAGCGGGGGAGAATACAATGAGCAGTTCTTC
CDR3: CASSLTGSGGEYNEQFF

D: TRBD1
J: TRBJ2-5
size: many
V: TRBV25-1
DNA: TGTGCCAGCAGTGAATCCGGACAGGGGTACCAAGAGACCCAGTACTTC
CDR3: CASSESGQGYQETQYF

D: TRBD1
J: TRBJ1-4
size: .
V: TRBV3-1
DNA: TGTGCCAGCAGCCAAGATCGTTTCCGGGACAGTAATGAAAAACTGTTTTTT
CDR3: CASSQDRFRDSNEKLFF

D: .
J: TRBJ1-6
size: .
V: TRBV28
DNA: TGTGCCAGCAGTTTCGCCGGGGCGGGAAATTCACCCCTCCACTTT
CDR3: CASSFAGAGNSPLHF